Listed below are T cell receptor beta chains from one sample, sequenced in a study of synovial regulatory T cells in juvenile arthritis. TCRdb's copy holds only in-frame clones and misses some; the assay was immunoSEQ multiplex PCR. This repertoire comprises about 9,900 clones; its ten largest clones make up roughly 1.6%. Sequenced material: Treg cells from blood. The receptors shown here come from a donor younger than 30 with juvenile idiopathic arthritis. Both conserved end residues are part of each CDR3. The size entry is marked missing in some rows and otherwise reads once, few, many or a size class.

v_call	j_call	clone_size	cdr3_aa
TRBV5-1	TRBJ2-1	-	CASSLAGLMEEFYNEQFF
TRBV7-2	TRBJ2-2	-	CASSYGQGYTGELFF
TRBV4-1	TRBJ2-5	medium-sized	CASSPSGDPRETQYF
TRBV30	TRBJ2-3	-	CAWRLAGVPDTQYF
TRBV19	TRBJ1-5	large	CASSIVWAENQPQHF
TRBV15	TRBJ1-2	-	CATSRTSGTGGVYGYTF
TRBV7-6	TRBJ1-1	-	CASSFRQASEAFF
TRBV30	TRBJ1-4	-	CAWSYWDRDRKLFF
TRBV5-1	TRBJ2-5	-	CASSLGMETQYF
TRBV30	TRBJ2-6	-	CAWSSGLGSGANVLTF
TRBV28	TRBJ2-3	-	CASSFGGPPHTQYF
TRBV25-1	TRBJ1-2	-	CASSAVGDYGYTF
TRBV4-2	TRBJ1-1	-	CASSQGDTLNTEAFF
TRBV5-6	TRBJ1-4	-	CASSVGATNEKLFF
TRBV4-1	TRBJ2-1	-	CASSQDLALGTGRFF
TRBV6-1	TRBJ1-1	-	CASSVRGLYENTEAFF
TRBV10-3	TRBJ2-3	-	CAIRNSGRENTQYF
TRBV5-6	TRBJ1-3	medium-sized	CASSLRTGVSGNTIYF
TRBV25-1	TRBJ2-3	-	CASSGLASGDTQYF
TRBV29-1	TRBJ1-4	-	CSVRQGLGEKLFF
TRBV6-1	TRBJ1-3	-	CASSEGGSSGNTIYF
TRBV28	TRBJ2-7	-	CASRRTGSDYEQYF
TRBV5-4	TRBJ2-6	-	CASSLDRGQGANVLTF
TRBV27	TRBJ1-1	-	CASSHQKNTEAFF
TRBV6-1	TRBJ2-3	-	CASSDPVGGTGVRSDTQYF